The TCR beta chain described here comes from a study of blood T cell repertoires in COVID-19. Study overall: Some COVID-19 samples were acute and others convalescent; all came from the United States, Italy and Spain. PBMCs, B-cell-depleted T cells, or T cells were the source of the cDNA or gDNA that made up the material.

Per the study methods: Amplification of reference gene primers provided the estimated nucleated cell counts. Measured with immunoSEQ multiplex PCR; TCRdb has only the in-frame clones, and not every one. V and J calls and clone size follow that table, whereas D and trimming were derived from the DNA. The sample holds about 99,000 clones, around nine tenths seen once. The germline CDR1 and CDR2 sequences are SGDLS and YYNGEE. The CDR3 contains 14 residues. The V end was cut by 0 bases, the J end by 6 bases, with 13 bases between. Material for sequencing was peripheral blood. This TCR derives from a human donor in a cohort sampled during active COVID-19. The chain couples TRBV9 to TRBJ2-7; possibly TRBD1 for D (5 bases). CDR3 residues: CASSVGDSWSEQYF. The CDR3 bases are TGTGCCAGCAGCGTAGGAGACAGCTGGAGCGAGCAGTACTTC.